The rows below give T cell receptor beta chains drawn from one sample of a study of regulatory T cells in long-lasting Graves disease. TCRdb re-analysed the multiplex PCR reads in MiXCR, keeping a single row per CDR3 protein. The table lists 400,000 to 500,000 distinct CDR3 sequences, 20% to 25% of them singletons. Sample: peripheral blood mononuclear cells (PBMCs), taken when the disease was refractory, from a patient treated with antithyroid drugs. These receptors all stem from a female donor with Graves disease. CDR3s include the opening cysteine and the closing phenylalanine or tryptophan. D genes are given only for firm matches. Clone sizes are given selectively: once, few, many, or a class where the clone is expanded.

V	size	J	D	CDR3	DNA
TRBV12-3/TRBV12-4	.	TRBJ2-1	.	CASSLGHYNEQFF	TGTGCCAGCAGTTTAGGACATTACAATGAGCAGTTCTTC
TRBV20-1	.	TRBJ2-7	.	CSARDRVPGEQYF	TGCAGTGCTAGAGACAGGGTACCGGGCGAGCAGTACTTC
TRBV5-4	.	TRBJ2-5	TRBD1	CASSSGQGVETQYF	TGTGCCAGCAGCTCTGGACAGGGGGTCGAGACCCAGTACTTC
TRBV11-2	many	TRBJ1-1	.	CASSPSPFQRGTTEAFF	TGTGCCAGCAGCCCAAGCCCATTTCAACGGGGCACCACTGAAGCTTTCTTT
TRBV12-3/TRBV12-4	many	TRBJ1-4	.	CASSLVAGGFEKLFF	TGTGCCAGCAGTTTAGTAGCGGGGGGATTTGAAAAACTGTTTTTT
TRBV11-1	many	TRBJ1-1	.	CASSRGPGNTEAFF	TGTGCCAGCAGCCGTGGTCCGGGGAACACTGAAGCTTTCTTT
TRBV5-6	.	TRBJ2-7	TRBD1	CASSDPGQGIEQYF	TGTGCCAGCAGCGACCCGGGACAGGGTATCGAGCAGTACTTC
TRBV28	many	TRBJ2-7	TRBD2	CASSFGLAGTYEQYF	TGTGCCAGCAGTTTCGGACTAGCGGGCACTTACGAGCAGTACTTC
TRBV29-1	.	TRBJ2-1	TRBD1	CSVVTGVNEQFF	TGCAGCGTTGTGACAGGGGTAAATGAGCAGTTCTTC
TRBV19	many	TRBJ1-6	.	CASSRDPNSPLHF	TGTGCCAGCAGTCGGGACCCGAATTCACCCCTCCACTTT
TRBV5-1	.	TRBJ2-6	TRBD1	CASSGGQGPGANVLTF	TGCGCCAGCAGCGGGGGACAGGGGCCTGGGGCCAACGTCCTGACTTTC
TRBV12-3/TRBV12-4	many	TRBJ1-4	TRBD1	CASSSRGLGEKLFF	TGTGCCAGCAGTTCCAGGGGGTTGGGTGAAAAACTGTTTTTT
TRBV4-1	.	TRBJ1-1	.	CASSERSTEAFF	TGCGCCAGCAGCGAACGTAGCACTGAAGCTTTCTTT
TRBV28	many	TRBJ2-5	.	CASSMGGAQETQYF	TGTGCCAGCAGCATGGGAGGTGCCCAAGAGACCCAGTACTTC
TRBV4-1	few	TRBJ1-2	.	CASSQPGKRFGYTF	TGCGCCAGCAGCCAACCGGGTAAAAGGTTCGGCTACACCTTC
TRBV2	many	TRBJ1-5	.	CASSVGEGWQPQHF	TGTGCCAGCAGTGTAGGTGAGGGTTGGCAGCCCCAGCATTTT
TRBV6-2/TRBV6-3	few	TRBJ2-2	.	CASSYFPANTGELFF	TGTGCCAGCAGTTACTTTCCGGCCAACACCGGGGAGCTGTTTTTT
TRBV29-1	once	TRBJ2-7	TRBD2	CSVKGLVAYEQYF	TGCAGCGTAAAGGGACTAGTCGCCTACGAGCAGTACTTC
TRBV27	many	TRBJ1-5	.	CASSSLMSNQPQHF	TGTGCCAGCAGTTCCTTGATGAGCAATCAGCCCCAGCATTTT
TRBV7-6	.	TRBJ2-7	TRBD1	CASSPGTGVLYEQYF	TGTGCCAGCAGCCCCGGGACAGGAGTTTTATACGAGCAGTACTTC
TRBV6-1	many	TRBJ1-2	.	CASSTGRARGYTF	TGTGCCAGCAGCACTGGGAGGGCACGAGGCTACACCTTC
TRBV7-9	.	TRBJ1-5	.	CASSPSINQPQHF	TGTGCCAGCAGCCCGAGTATCAATCAGCCCCAGCATTTT
TRBV28	many	TRBJ2-2	.	CASNYPPGYGTGELFF	TGTGCCAGCAACTACCCACCAGGGTATGGCACCGGGGAGCTGTTTTTT
TRBV7-2	.	TRBJ2-4	TRBD2	CASSLAGTSVLRGKNIQYF	TGTGCCAGCAGCTTAGCCGGGACTAGCGTCCTCAGGGGCAAAAACATTCAGTACTTC
TRBV20-1	many	TRBJ2-5	.	CSARVQHRETQYF	TGCAGTGCTAGGGTACAGCACCGGGAGACCCAGTACTTC
TRBV6-5	many	TRBJ1-1	.	CASSWLSGNTEAFF	TGTGCCAGCAGTTGGTTATCAGGGAACACTGAAGCTTTCTTT
TRBV6-8	many	TRBJ2-7	TRBD1	CASSYSRGTAHEQYF	TGTGCCAGCAGTTACTCGAGAGGGACAGCACACGAGCAGTACTTC
TRBV12-3/TRBV12-4	many	TRBJ2-7	TRBD2	CASKGGVYEQYF	TGTGCCAGCAAGGGAGGGGTCTACGAGCAGTACTTC
TRBV18	.	TRBJ1-1	.	CASSPAEGAEAFF	TGTGCCAGCTCACCCGCCGAGGGCGCTGAAGCTTTCTTT
TRBV3-1	.	TRBJ2-7	.	CASSQDKGEQYF	TGTGCCAGCAGCCAAGATAAGGGCGAGCAGTACTTC
TRBV3-1	many	TRBJ1-1	.	CASSQATENTEAFF	TGTGCCAGCAGCCAGGCGACAGAGAACACTGAAGCTTTCTTT
TRBV19	few	TRBJ2-7	TRBD1	CASSIPDRGTTKQYF	TGTGCCAGTAGTATACCCGACAGGGGGACTACGAAGCAGTACTTC
TRBV28	.	TRBJ2-3	.	CASSFGSRTDTQYF	TGTGCCAGCAGTTTCGGGAGTCGGACAGATACGCAGTATTTT
TRBV12-3/TRBV12-4	many	TRBJ2-7	.	CASSNPPFYEQYF	TGTGCCAGCAGCAACCCCCCCTTCTACGAGCAGTACTTC
TRBV20-1	many	TRBJ1-6	.	CSARGSPDEPLHF	TGCAGTGCTAGGGGATCCCCAGATGAACCCCTCCACTTT
TRBV27	.	TRBJ2-3	.	CASSLLGGMITDTQYF	TGTGCCAGCAGTTTACTTGGGGGAATGATCACAGATACGCAGTATTTT
TRBV7-2	many	TRBJ2-5	TRBD2	CASTYPGGSETQYF	TGTGCCAGCACCTACCCGGGAGGATCCGAGACCCAGTACTTC